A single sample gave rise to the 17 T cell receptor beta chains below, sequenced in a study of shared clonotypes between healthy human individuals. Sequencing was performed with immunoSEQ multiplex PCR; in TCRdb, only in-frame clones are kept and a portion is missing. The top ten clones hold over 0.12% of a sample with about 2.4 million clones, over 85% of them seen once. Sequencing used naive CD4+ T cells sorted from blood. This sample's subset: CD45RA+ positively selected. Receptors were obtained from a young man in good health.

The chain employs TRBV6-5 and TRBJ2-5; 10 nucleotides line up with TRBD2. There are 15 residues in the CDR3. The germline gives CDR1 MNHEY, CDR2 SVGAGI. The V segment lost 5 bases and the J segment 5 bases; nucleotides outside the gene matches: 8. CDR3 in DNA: TGTGCCAGCAGTCCCGAGCGGGGGGGCAGCGAGACCCAGTACTTC. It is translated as CASSPERGGSETQYF.

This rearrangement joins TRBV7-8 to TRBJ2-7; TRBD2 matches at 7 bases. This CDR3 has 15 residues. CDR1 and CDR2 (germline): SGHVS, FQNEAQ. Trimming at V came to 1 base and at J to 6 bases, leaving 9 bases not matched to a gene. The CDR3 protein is CASSLDGLGTAEQYF. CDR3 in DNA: TGTGCCAGCAGCTTAGATGGACTAGGGACGGCCGAGCAGTACTTC.

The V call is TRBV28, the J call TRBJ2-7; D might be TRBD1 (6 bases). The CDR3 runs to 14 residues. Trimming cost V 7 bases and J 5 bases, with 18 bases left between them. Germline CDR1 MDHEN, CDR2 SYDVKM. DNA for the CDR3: TGTGCCAGCACCACCCAGGGGCCCCTGGACGAGCAGTACTTC. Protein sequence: CASTTQGPLDEQYF.

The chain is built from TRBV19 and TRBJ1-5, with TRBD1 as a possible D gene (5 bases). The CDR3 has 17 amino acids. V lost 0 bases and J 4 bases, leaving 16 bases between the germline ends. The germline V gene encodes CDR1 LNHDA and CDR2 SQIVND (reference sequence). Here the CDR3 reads CASSIEPGRRGNQPQHF. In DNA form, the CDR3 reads TGTGCCAGTAGTATAGAGCCGGGTCGGAGGGGTAATCAGCCCCAGCATTTT. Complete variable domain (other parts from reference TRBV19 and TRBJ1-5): DGGITQSPKYLFRKEGQNVTLSCEQNLNHDAMYWYRQDPGQGLRLIYYSQIVNDFQKGDIAEGYSVSREKKESFPLTVTSAQKNPTAFYLCASSIEPGRRGNQPQHFGDGTRLSIL.

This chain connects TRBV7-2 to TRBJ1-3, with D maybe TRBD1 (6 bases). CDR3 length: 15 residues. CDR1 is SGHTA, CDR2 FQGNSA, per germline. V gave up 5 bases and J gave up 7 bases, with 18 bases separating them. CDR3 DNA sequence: TGTGCCAGCAGCCCGGGGGGGCAGGGAAGGAACACCATATATTTT. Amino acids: CASSPGGQGRNTIYF.

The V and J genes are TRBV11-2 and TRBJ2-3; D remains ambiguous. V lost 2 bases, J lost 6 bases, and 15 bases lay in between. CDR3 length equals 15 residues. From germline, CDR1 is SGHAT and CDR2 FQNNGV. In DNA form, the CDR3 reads TGTGCCAGCAGCTTAAATGGTATAAACTCGGATACGCAGTATTTT. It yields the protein CASSLNGINSDTQYF.

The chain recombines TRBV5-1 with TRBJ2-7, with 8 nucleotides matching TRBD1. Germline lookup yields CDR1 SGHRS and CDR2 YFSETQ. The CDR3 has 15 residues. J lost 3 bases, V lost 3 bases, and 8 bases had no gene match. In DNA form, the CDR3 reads TGCGCCAGCAGCTGGGACAGGCCCCAGGGCTACGAGCAGTACTTC. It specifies CASSWDRPQGYEQYF.

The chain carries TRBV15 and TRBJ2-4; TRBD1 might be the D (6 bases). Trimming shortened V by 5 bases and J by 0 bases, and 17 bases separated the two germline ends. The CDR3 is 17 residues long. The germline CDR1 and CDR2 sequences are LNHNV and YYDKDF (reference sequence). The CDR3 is CATSPRGADLAKNIQYF. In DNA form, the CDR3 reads TGTGCCACCAGCCCCAGGGGAGCAGACTTAGCCAAAAACATTCAGTACTTC.

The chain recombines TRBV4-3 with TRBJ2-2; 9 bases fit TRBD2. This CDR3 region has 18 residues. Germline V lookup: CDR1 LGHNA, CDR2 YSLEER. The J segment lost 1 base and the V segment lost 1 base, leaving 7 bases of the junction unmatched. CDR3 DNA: TGCGCCAGCAGCCAAGTTGCCGCGGGAGGGCAGAACACCGGGGAGCTGTTTTTT. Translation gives CASSQVAAGGQNTGELFF.

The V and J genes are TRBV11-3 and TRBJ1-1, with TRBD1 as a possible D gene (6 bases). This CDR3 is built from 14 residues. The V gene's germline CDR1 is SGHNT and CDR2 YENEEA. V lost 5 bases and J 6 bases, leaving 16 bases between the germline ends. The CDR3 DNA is TGTGCCAGCAGCCGAGGGGGGGATAACGCTGAAGCTTTCTTT. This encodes CASSRGGDNAEAFF.

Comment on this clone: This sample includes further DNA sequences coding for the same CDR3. The CDR3 DNA reads TGCGCCAGCAGTTGGGACTTGCAAGAGACCCAGTACTTC. Translation: CASSWDLQETQYF. The chain links TRBV5-1 to TRBJ2-5, with a weak D call TRBD2 (6 bases). Germline CDR1 is SGHRS and CDR2 is YFSETQ. The CDR3 is made up of 13 amino acids. V was shortened by 5 bases and J by 2 bases, with 10 bases between the two germline ends.

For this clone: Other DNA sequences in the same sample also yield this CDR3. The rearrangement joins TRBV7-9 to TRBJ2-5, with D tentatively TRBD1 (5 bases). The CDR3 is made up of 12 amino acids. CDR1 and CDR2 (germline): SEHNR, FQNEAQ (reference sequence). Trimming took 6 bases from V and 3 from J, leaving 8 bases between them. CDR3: CASSLGEETQYF. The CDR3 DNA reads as TGTGCCAGCAGTCTAGGGGAAGAGACCCAGTACTTC.

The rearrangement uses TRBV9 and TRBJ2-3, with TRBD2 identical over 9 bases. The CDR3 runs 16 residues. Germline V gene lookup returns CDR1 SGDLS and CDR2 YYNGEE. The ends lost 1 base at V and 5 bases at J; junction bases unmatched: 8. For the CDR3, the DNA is TGTGCCAGCAGCGTAACCGGCCTAGCGGGGATAGATACGCAGTATTTT. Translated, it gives CASSVTGLAGIDTQYF.

CDR3 sequence (DNA): TGTGCCAGCAGCGTAGCGGGGCGCGGAGCCTACGAGCAGTACTTC. Its protein is CASSVAGRGAYEQYF. This chain links TRBV9 with TRBJ2-7, with D perhaps matching TRBD1 or TRBD2 (5 bases each). CDR1 and CDR2 (germline): SGDLS, YYNGEE. This CDR3 has 15 amino acids. The germline V and J ends were trimmed by 0 bases and 2 bases, with 12 bases remaining between them.

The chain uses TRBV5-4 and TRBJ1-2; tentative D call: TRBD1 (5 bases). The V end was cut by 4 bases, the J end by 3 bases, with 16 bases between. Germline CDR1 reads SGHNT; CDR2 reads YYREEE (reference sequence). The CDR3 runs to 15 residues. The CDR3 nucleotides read TGTGCCAGCAGCACTGGAGGGGACGCCTACTATGGCTACACCTTC. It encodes CASSTGGDAYYGYTF.

This chain's CDR3 is CASSPLSGGAFSDTQYF. CDR3 in DNA: TGTGCCAGCAGTCCTCTTAGCGGGGGGGCCTTTTCCGACACGCAGTATTTT. The chain recombines TRBV28 with TRBJ2-3, with TRBD2 matching 11 bases. The germline CDR1 and CDR2 sequences are MDHEN and SYDVKM. This CDR3 spans 17 amino acids. Losses at the gene ends were 5 bases for V and 9 bases for J; bases not matched to a gene: 16.

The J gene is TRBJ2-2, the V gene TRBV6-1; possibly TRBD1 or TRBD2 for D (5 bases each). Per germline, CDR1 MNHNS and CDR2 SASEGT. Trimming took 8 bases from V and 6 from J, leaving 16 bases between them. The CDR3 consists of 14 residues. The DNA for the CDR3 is TGTGCCAGCGATCCCGGGACCGCATCCGGGGAGCTGTTTTTT. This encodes CASDPGTASGELFF.